This T cell receptor (beta chain) is drawn from a study of technical replicates of blood from a handful of donors. The assay was immunoSEQ multiplex PCR, and TCRdb's table has in-frame clones only and misses some. This sample yields under 95,000 clones, of which around 94% are seen a single time; roughly 0.25% belongs to the top ten. The J segment lost 0 bases and the V segment lost 4 bases, leaving 9 bases of the junction unmatched. CDR1 MGHRA and CDR2 YSYEKL come from the germline V gene. The CDR3 extends over 16 amino acids. Specimen: T cells isolated from PBMCs. The TCR was taken from a human donor in good health. The rearrangement joins TRBV4-1 to TRBJ2-7, with TRBD1 identical over 7 bases. The CDR3 region is CASSPRRQGVSYEQYF. The CDR3 DNA follows: TGCGCCAGCAGCCCTCGGAGGCAGGGGGTCTCCTACGAGCAGTACTTC.